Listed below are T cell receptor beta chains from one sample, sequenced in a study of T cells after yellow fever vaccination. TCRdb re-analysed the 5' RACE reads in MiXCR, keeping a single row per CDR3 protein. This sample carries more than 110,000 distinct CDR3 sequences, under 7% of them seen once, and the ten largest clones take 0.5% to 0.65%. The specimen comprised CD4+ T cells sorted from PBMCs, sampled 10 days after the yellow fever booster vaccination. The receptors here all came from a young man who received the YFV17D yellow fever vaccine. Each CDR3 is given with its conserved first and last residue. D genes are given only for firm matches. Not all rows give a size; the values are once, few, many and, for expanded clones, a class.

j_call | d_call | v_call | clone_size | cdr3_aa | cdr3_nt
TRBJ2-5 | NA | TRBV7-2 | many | CASTGGETQYF | TGTGCCAGCACAGGGGGGGAGACCCAGTACTTC
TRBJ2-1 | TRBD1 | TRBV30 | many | CARRGGQGPPGSYNEQFF | TGTGCCCGGAGGGGAGGACAGGGCCCACCGGGCTCCTACAATGAGCAGTTCTTC
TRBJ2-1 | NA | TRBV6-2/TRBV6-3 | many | CASSYMVAQFF | TGTGCCAGCAGTTACATGGTAGCGCAGTTCTTC
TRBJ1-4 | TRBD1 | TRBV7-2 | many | CASSLARGTGGVNEKLFF | TGTGCCAGCAGCTTAGCTCGGGGGACAGGGGGCGTGAATGAAAAACTGTTTTTT
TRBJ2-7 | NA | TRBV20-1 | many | CSAQFLAPYEQYF | TGCAGTGCCCAGTTCCTAGCGCCCTACGAGCAGTACTTC
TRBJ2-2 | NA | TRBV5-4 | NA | CASSRPDNTGELFF | TGTGCCAGCAGCCGACCGGATAACACCGGGGAGCTGTTTTTT
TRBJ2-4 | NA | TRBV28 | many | CASKGSLLAKNIQYF | TGTGCCAGCAAGGGCAGCCTACTAGCCAAAAACATTCAGTACTTC
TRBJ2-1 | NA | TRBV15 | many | CATSKQGNEQFF | TGTGCCACCAGCAAACAGGGCAATGAGCAGTTCTTC
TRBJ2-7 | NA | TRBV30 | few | CAWSDDARDWEQYF | TGTGCCTGGAGTGACGACGCCCGGGACTGGGAGCAGTACTTC
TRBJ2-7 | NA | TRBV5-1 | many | CASSSASSYEQYF | TGCGCCAGCAGCTCTGCTAGCTCCTACGAGCAGTACTTC
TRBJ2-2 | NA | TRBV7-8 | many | CASSPVGPGELFF | TGTGCCAGCAGCCCAGTCGGCCCCGGGGAGCTGTTTTTT
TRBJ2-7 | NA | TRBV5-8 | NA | CASSLGGRREQYF | TGTGCCAGCAGCTTGGGAGGCCGGCGCGAGCAGTACTTC
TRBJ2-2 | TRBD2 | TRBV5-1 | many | CASSMGLAGKIGELFF | TGCGCCAGCAGCATGGGACTAGCGGGAAAGATCGGGGAGCTGTTTTTT
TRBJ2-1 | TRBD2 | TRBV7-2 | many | CASRDSGRLDNEQFF | TGTGCCAGCAGGGACAGCGGGAGATTAGACAATGAGCAGTTCTTC
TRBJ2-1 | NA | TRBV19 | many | CASKADSYNEQFF | TGTGCCAGTAAAGCGGACTCCTACAATGAGCAGTTCTTC
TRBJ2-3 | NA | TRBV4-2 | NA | CARSPGLLGQRDTQYF | TGTGCCAGGAGCCCTGGCCTCCTCGGCCAGCGGGATACGCAGTATTTT
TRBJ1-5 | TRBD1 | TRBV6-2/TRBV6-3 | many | CASGTGTVEPQHF | TGTGCCAGCGGAACAGGGACAGTTGAGCCCCAGCATTTT
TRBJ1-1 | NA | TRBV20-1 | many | CSARYDRAEAFF | TGCAGTGCTAGGTATGACAGAGCCGAAGCTTTCTTT
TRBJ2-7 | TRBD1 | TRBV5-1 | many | CASSLARTSGGYEQYF | TGCGCCAGCAGCTTGGCCAGAACCTCAGGGGGATACGAGCAGTACTTC
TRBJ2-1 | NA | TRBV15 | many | CATSEGPWGEQFF | TGTGCCACCAGCGAGGGACCATGGGGTGAGCAGTTCTTC
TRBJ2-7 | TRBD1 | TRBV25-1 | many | CASTRGQGVYEQYF | TGTGCCAGCACCCGGGGACAGGGGGTCTACGAGCAGTACTTC
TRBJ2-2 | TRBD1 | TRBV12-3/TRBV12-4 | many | CASSTTGLRSGELFF | TGTGCCAGCAGTACGACAGGGTTGCGTAGCGGGGAGCTGTTTTTT
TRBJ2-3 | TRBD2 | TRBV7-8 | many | CASSLGPGLAVSDTQYF | TGTGCCAGCAGCTTAGGGCCGGGACTAGCGGTTTCAGATACGCAGTATTTT
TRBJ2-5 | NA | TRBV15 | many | CATSRDGSGRRGYF | TGTGCCACCAGCAGAGACGGATCGGGCCGGAGGGGGTACTTC
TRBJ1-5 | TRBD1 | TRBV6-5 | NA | CASSPDRDESNQPQHF | TGTGCCAGCAGCCCCGACAGGGACGAGAGCAATCAGCCCCAGCATTTT
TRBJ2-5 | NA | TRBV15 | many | CATSKAIEGSGTQYF | TGTGCCACCAGCAAAGCAATCGAGGGATCGGGGACCCAGTACTTC
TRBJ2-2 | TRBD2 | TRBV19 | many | CASSIITGGPPGELFF | TGTGCCAGTAGTATTATAACGGGAGGGCCTCCCGGGGAGCTGTTTTTT
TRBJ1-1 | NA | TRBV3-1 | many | CASSQQGSDTEAFF | TGTGCCAGCAGCCAACAGGGGTCGGACACTGAAGCTTTCTTT
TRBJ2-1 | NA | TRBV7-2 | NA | CASSLLANSYNEQFF | TGTGCCAGCAGCTTACTCGCGAACTCCTACAATGAGCAGTTCTTC